The 5 T cell receptor beta chains below come from one sample, sequenced in a study of T cell repertoires in aging, cancer and after chemotherapy. Peripheral blood genomic DNA, not sorted cells or RNA, was the template. A mixed TRB-A/B primer pool amplified rearranged TRB by multiplex touch-down PCR. TCRdb fed the multiplex PCR reads into MiXCR, producing one record per CDR3 protein. The repertoire holds thousands of distinct CDR3 sequences, with about 26% as singletons. Sequencing used blood. These receptors all stem from a human donor in good health.

The chain combines TRBV6-5 with TRBJ2-1; 10 nucleotides agree with TRBD2. The germline V gene has CDR1 MNHEY and CDR2 SVGAGI. This CDR3 spans 18 amino acids. V was clipped by 4 bases and J by 2 bases; unmatched bases: 11. CDR3 DNA sequence: TGTGCCAGCAGTTGGCTAGCGGGGGTCGCGAACACCTACAATGAGCAGTTCTTC. This encodes CASSWLAGVANTYNEQFF.

This clonotype was found a few times. The gene calls are TRBV15 and TRBJ1-5, with D maybe TRBD1 (5 bases). Germline V lookup: CDR1 LNHNV, CDR2 YYDKDF (reference sequence). The V and J ends lost 2 bases and 5 bases respectively, with 16 bases between them. The length of the CDR3 is 16 residues. The CDR3 spells CATSRPTGTLHQPQHF. The DNA for the CDR3 is TGTGCCACCAGCAGACCGACCGGGACCTTACATCAGCCCCAGCATTTT. The full variable domain, its missing parts supplied by reference TRBV15 and TRBJ1-5, is DAMVIQNPRYQVTQFGKPVTLSCSQTLNHNVMYWYQQKSSQAPKLLFHYYDKDFNNEADTPDNFQSRRPNTSFCFLDIRSPGLGDTAMYLCATSRPTGTLHQPQHFGDGTRLSIL.

This clonotype was detected only a few times. The J gene is TRBJ1-2, the V gene TRBV30; weak D call: TRBD1 (5 bases). The ends were cut back, 3 bases at V and 0 bases at J, with 17 bases in the middle. The CDR3 has 16 residues. Germline V lookup: CDR1 GTSNPN, CDR2 SVGIG (reference sequence). The CDR3: CAWSAVGESPNYGYTF. CDR3 DNA: TGTGCCTGGAGCGCCGTGGGGGAAAGCCCTAACTATGGCTACACCTTC.

This clonotype was counted only a few times. This chain joins TRBV6-2 or TRBV6-3 and TRBJ2-7; TRBD1 is a possible D gene (6 bases). Between the trimmed V and J ends, which lost 4 bases and 3 bases, there was a span of 13 bases. The germline CDR1 and CDR2 sequences are MNHEY and SVGEGT. The CDR3 spans 14 residues. The CDR3 nucleotides read TGTGCCAGCAGTTTAACAGGGTCCGTCTACGAGCAGTACTTC. Translating gives CASSLTGSVYEQYF.

Note on this clonotype: This may be a read error, as it is one base from a much larger clone. Here the CDR3 reads CASRLRENSNQPQHF. The DNA for the CDR3 is TGTGCCAGTAGGCTGAGGGAAAATAGCAATCAGCCCCAGCATTTT. The chain links TRBV19 to TRBJ1-5; D gene uncertain. V was pared by 6 bases and J by 0 bases, with 12 bases between. The CDR3 contains 15 residues. The germline gives CDR1 LNHDA, CDR2 SQIVND (reference sequence).